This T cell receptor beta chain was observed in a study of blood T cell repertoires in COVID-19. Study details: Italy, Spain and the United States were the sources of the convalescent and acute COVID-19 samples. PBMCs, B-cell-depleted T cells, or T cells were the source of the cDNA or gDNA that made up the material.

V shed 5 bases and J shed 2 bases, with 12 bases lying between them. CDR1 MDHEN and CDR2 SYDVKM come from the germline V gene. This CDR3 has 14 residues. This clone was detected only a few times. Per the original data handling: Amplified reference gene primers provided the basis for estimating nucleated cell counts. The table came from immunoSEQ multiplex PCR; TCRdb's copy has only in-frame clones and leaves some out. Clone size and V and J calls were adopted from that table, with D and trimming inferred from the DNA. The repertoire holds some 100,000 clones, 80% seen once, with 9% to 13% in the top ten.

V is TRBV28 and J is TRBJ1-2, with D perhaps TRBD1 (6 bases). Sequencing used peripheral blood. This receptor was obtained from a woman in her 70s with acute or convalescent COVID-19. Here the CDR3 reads CASSLTGRNYGYTF. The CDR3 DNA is TGTGCCAGCAGTCTGACAGGTCGGAACTATGGCTACACCTTC.